This T cell receptor (beta chain) was sequenced for a study of cytomegalovirus exposure and HLA in healthy donors. With 60 Vbeta and 13 Jbeta primers, the PCR was carried out. Sequencing was performed with immunoSEQ multiplex PCR; in TCRdb, only in-frame clones are kept and a portion is missing. Of roughly 13,000 clones listed, about two thirds are singletons. This clone turned up a few times. The antigen is not known. Findings and caveats of the study: Later analysis found that TCR beta chains associated with HLA were more clonally expanded than other, equally common chains. Later work associated roughly 17,000 TCR beta sequences with HLA alleles at 0.05 false discovery rate. The authors excluded some V segments, including TRBV6-2 and TRBV6-3, as indistinguishable.

Healthy bone marrow donors made up the donor group. Trimming at V came to 3 bases and at J to 6 bases, leaving 6 bases not matched to a gene. The germline V gene has CDR1 SGHVS and CDR2 FQNEAQ. This CDR3 has 14 residues. The sample consisted of PBMCs. This rearrangement joins TRBV7-8 to TRBJ1-1, with 8 nucleotides matching TRBD1. This sequence originates from a woman between 45 and 60 years old in good health and CMV-seropositive. DNA for the CDR3: TGTGCCAGCAGCTTGGGCAGGGGGCAAGCTGAAGCTTTCTTT. Its translation: CASSLGRGQAEAFF.